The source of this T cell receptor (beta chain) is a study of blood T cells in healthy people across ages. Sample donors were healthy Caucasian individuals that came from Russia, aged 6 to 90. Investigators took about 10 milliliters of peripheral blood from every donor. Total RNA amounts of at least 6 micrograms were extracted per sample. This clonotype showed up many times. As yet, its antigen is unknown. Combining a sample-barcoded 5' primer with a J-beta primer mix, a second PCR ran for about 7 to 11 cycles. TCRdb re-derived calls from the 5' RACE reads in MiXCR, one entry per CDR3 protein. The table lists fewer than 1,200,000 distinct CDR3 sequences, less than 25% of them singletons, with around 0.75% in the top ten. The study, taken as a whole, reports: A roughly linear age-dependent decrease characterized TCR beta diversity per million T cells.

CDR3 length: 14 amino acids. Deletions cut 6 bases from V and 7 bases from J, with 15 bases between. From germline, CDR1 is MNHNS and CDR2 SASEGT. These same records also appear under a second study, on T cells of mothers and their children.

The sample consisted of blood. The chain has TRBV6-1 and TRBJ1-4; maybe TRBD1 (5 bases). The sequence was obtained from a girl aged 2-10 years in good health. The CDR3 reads CASRRTAGGEKLFF. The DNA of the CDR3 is TGTGCCAGCAGACGCACCGCCGGGGGTGAAAAACTGTTTTTT.